The present T cell receptor beta chain was sequenced within a study of T cell repertoires in cytomegalovirus infection. Study-level results: Clonotype analysis showed dominance of the ex vivo response by HLA-C-restricted CMV-specific TCR beta clonotypes.

In its sample, this clonotype was seen a few times. Its antigen is as yet unknown. From germline, CDR1 is ENHRY and CDR2 SYGVKD. The CDR3 covers 15 residues. V lost 0 bases to trimming and J lost 7 bases; unmatched junction nucleotides: 5. MiXCR was run by TCRdb on the reads, yielding one entry per CDR3 protein. The sample shows roughly 130,000 distinct CDR3 sequences, roughly 8.2% of them seen only once. This rearrangement joins TRBV10-3 to TRBJ1-5; 8 positions match TRBD1. The TCR originated in a human donor in good health (CMV status not recorded). Some clones in this sample may be carry-over from other donors' samples. The specimen was PBMCs. The CDR3 loop reads CAISESPGGGQPQHF. CDR3 DNA sequence: TGTGCCATCAGTGAGTCCCCAGGGGGCGGGCAGCCCCAGCATTTT.